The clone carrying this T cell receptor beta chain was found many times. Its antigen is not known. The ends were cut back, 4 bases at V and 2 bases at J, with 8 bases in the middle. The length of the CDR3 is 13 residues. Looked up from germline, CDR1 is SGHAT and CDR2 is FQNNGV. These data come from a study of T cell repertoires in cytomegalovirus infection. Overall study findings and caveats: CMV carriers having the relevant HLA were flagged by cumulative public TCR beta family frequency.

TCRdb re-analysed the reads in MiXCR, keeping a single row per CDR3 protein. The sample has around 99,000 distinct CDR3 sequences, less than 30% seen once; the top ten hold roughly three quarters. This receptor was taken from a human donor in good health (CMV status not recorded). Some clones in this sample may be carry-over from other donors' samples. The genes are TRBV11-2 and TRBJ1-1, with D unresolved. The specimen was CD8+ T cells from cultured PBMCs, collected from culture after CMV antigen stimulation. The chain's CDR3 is CASSYSGNTEAFF. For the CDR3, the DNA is TGTGCCAGCAGCTATTCAGGAAACACTGAAGCTTTCTTT. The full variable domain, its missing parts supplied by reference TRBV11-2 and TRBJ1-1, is EAGVAQSPRYKIIEKRQSVAFWCNPISGHATLYWYQQILGQGPKLLIQFQNNGVVDDSQLPKDRFSAERLKGVDSTLKIQPAKLEDSAVYLCASSYSGNTEAFFGQGTRLTVV.